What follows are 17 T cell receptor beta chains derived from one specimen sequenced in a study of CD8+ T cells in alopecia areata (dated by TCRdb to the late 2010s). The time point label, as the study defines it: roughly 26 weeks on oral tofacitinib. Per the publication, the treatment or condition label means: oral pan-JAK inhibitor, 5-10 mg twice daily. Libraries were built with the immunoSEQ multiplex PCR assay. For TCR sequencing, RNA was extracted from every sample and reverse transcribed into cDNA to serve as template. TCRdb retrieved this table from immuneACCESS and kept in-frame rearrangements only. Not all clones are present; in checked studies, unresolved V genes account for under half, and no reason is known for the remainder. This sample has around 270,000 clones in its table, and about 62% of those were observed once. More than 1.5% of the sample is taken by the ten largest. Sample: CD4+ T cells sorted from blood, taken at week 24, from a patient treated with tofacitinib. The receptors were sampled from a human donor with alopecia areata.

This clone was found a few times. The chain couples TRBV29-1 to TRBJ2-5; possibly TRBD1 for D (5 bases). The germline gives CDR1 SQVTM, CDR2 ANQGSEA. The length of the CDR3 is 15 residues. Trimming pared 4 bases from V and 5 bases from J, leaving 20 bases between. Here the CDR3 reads CSVGLLKGLGETQYF. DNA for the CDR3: TGCAGCGTTGGGTTATTGAAGGGGCTCGGGGAGACCCAGTACTTC.

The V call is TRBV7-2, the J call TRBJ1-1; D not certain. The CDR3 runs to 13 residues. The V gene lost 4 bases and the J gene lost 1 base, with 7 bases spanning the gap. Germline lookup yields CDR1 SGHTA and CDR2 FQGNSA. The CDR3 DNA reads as TGTGCCAGCAGCTATACAGAGAACACTGAAGCTTTCTTT. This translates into CASSYTENTEAFF. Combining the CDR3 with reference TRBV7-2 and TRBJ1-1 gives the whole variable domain GAGVSQSPSNKVTEKGKDVELRCDPISGHTALYWYRQSLGQGLEFLIYFQGNSAPDKSGLPSDRFSAERTGGSVSTLTIQRTQQEDSAVYLCASSYTENTEAFFGQGTRLTVV.

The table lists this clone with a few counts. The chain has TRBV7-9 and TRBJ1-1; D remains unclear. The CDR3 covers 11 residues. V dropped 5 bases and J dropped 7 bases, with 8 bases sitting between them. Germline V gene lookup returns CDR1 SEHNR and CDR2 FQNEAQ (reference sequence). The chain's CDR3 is CASSPGSEAFF. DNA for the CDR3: TGTGCCAGCAGCCCAGGCAGTGAAGCTTTCTTT.

The CDR3 reads CASMGGRFDQPQHF. The CDR3 DNA sequence: TGTGCCAGCATGGGGGGCAGGTTCGATCAGCCCCAGCATTTT. This chain uses TRBV28 with TRBJ1-5; D may be TRBD1 (6 bases). Trimming cost V 7 bases and J 5 bases, with 15 bases left between them. The CDR3 runs 14 residues. The germline gives CDR1 MDHEN, CDR2 SYDVKM.

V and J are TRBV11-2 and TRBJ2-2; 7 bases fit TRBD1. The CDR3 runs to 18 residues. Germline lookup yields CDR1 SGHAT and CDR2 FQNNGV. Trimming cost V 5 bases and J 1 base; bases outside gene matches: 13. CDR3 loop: CASSPNPTGAQNTGELFF. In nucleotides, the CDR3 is TGTGCCAGCAGCCCAAATCCTACAGGGGCCCAGAACACCGGGGAGCTGTTTTTT.

The CDR3 DNA sequence: TGCAGCGTGGGGGTTCAGGGTAGTACGCAGTATTTT. Translating gives CSVGVQGSTQYF. The chain links TRBV29-1 to TRBJ2-3; possibly TRBD1 or TRBD2 for D (5 bases each). With 6 bases removed from V and 8 bases from J, the gap between germline ends came to 15 bases. The CDR3 is made up of 12 amino acids. Germline V CDR1 and CDR2: SQVTM, ANQGSEA.

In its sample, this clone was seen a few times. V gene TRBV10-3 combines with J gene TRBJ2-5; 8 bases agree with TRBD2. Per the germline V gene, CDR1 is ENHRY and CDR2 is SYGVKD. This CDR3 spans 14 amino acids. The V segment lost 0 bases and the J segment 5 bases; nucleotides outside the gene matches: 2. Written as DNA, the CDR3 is TGTGCCATCAGTGAGTCGACTAGCGAGGAGACCCAGTACTTC. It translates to CAISESTSEETQYF.

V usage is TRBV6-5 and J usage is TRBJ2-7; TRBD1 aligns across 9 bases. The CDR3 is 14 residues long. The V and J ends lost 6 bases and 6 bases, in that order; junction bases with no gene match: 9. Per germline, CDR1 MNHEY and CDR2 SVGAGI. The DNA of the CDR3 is TGTGCCAGCAGCCCGGAGGGACAGGGTGGCGAGCAGTACTTC. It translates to CASSPEGQGGEQYF.

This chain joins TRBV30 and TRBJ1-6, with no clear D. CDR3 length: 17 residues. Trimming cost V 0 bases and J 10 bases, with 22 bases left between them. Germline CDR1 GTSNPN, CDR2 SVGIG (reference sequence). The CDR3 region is CAWSVRGDSLFNSPLHF. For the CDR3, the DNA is TGTGCCTGGAGTGTACGAGGAGATTCTTTATTCAACTCACCCCTCCACTTT. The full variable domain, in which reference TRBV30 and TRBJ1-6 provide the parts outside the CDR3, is SQTIHQWPATLVQPVGSPLSLECTVEGTSNPNLYWYRQAAGRGLQLLFYSVGIGQISSEVPQNLSASRPQDRQFILSSKKLLLSDSGFYLCAWSVRGDSLFNSPLHFGNGTRLTVT.

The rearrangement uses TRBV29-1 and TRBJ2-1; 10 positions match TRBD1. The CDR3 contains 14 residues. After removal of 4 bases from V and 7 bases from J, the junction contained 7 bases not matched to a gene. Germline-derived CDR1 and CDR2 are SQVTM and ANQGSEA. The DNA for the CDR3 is TGCAGCGTTGTGGGACAGGGGACCCCGAATGAGCAGTTCTTC. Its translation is CSVVGQGTPNEQFF.

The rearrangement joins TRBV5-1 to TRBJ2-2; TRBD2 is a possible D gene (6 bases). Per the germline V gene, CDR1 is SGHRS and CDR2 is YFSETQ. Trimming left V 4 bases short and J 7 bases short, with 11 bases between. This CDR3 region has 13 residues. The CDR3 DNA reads TGCGCCAGCAGCGGCGGGACTCGCGGGGAGCTGTTTTTT. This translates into CASSGGTRGELFF.

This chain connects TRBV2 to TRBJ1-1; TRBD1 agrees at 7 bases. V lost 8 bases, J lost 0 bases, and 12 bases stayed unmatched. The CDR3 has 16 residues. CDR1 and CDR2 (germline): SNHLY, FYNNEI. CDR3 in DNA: TGTGCCAGCGCTTCCCCTGCCGGGACAGTGAACACTGAAGCTTTCTTT. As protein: CASASPAGTVNTEAFF. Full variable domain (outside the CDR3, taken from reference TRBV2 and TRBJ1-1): EPEVTQTPSHQVTQMGQEVILRCVPISNHLYFYWYRQILGQKVEFLVSFYNNEISEKSEIFDDQFSVERPDGSNFTLKIRSTKLEDSAMYFCASASPAGTVNTEAFFGQGTRLTVV.

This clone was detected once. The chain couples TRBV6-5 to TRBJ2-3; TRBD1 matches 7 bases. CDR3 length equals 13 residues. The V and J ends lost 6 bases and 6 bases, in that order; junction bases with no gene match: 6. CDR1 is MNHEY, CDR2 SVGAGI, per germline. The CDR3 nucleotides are TGTGCCAGCAGGGAGACAGGGTACGATACGCAGTATTTT. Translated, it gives CASRETGYDTQYF.

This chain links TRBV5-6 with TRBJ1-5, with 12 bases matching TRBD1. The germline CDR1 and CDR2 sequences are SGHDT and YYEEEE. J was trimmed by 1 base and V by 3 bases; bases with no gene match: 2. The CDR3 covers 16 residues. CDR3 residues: CASSWGQGASNQPQHF. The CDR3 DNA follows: TGTGCCAGCAGCTGGGGACAGGGGGCAAGCAATCAGCCCCAGCATTTT.

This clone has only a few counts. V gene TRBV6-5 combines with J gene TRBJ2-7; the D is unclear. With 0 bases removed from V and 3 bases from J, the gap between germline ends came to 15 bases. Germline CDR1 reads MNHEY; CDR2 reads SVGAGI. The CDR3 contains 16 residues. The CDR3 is CASSYSFRVANYEQYF. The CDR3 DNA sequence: TGTGCCAGCAGTTACTCGTTCCGGGTGGCTAACTACGAGCAGTACTTC.

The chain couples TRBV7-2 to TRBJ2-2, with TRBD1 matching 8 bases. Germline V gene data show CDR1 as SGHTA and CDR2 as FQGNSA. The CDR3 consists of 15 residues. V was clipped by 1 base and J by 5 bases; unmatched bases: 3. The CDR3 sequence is CASSLGQGRTGELFF. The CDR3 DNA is TGTGCCAGCAGCTTAGGACAGGGGAGGACCGGGGAGCTGTTTTTT.

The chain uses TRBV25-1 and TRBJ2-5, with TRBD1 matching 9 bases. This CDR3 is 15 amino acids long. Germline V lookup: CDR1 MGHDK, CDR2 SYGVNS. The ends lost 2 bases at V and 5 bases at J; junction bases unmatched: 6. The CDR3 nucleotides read TGTGCCAGCAGTGAACTGGACAGGGGAGGGGAGACCCAGTACTTC. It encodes CASSELDRGGETQYF.